Listed below are T cell receptor beta chains from one sample, sequenced in a study of OX40 agonist ivuxolimab in advanced cancers. This table comes from immunoSEQ multiplex PCR, and its TCRdb copy is limited to in-frame clones, with some not included. The sample records approximately 73,000 clones, around 86% being singletons. The sequences come from CD4+ or CD8+ T cells sorted from blood, collected in a trial of the OX40 agonist ivuxolimab. The receptors were gathered from an adult with an advanced solid tumor such as melanoma, head and neck, liver or kidney cancer. Each CDR3 is given with its conserved first and last residue. The order of the fields is D gene, J gene, clone size, V gene, CDR3 DNA, CDR3 protein. The D gene is left open where the match is weak. Expanded clones are given a class, and other clones once, few, many or no size at all.

>-|TRBJ1-2|-|TRBV5-6
TGTGCCAGCACCCGATCCAGGGGAGTGTATGGCTACACCTTC
CASTRSRGVYGYTF
>TRBD1|TRBJ1-6|once|TRBV19
TGTGCCACTCACCACAGGGGGCGCGGATCACCCCTCCACTTT
CATHHRGRGSPLHF
>TRBD1|TRBJ2-1|-|TRBV9
TGTGCCAGCAGCGTAGGACAGGGGACGACAATGAAGCAGTTCTTC
CASSVGQGTTMKQFF
>-|TRBJ2-3|-|TRBV4-1
TGCGCCAGCAGCCCGACAGCCACCCTATCAGATACGCAGTATTTT
CASSPTATLSDTQYF
>-|TRBJ1-1|-|TRBV5-1
TGCGCCAGCAGAACGGGCCAGATGAACACTGAAGCTTTCTTT
CASRTGQMNTEAFF
>-|TRBJ2-1|-|TRBV4-1
TGCGCCAGCAGCCGATCCTTGGACAGCTCGGTGGACAATGAGCAGTTCTTC
CASSRSLDSSVDNEQFF
>TRBD1|TRBJ2-4|-|TRBV5-5
TGTGCCAGCAGCCGATCAGGGACAGGGGGAGCCAAAAACATTCAGTACTTC
CASSRSGTGGAKNIQYF
>-|TRBJ1-4|-|TRBV5-4
TGTGCCAGCAGCAGGGGCGGTTTAACAACTAATGAAAAACTGTTTTTT
CASSRGGLTTNEKLFF
>-|TRBJ1-2|-|TRBV12-5
TGTGCTAGTGGTTTGTGGGGAGGTTATGGCTACACCTTC
CASGLWGGYGYTF
>-|TRBJ2-7|-|TRBV6-6
TGTGCCAGCAGTTACTTGGTTGGCTACGAGCAGTACTTC
CASSYLVGYEQYF
>-|TRBJ2-7|-|TRBV20-1
TGCAGTGCTAGTGACAGAAGCGGGCAGTACTTC
CSASDRSGQYF
>TRBD2|TRBJ2-7|-|TRBV2
TGTGCCAGCGGTGAAGCGGGACTAGCGGGGAGGGGCGAGCAGTACTTC
CASGEAGLAGRGEQYF
>-|TRBJ2-2|-|TRBV25-1
TGTGCCAGCAGTGACCAGGGCTGGTCGAACACCGGGGAGCTGTTTTTT
CASSDQGWSNTGELFF
>-|TRBJ2-3|-|TRBV28
TGTGCCAGCAGGACCAGCACAGATACGCAGTATTTT
CASRTSTDTQYF
>TRBD1|TRBJ1-3|-|TRBV6-1
TGTGCCAGCAGTGAAGCAGTAGGACAGGGGCGAACTGGAAACACCATATATTTT
CASSEAVGQGRTGNTIYF
>-|TRBJ2-1|-|TRBV28
TGTGCCAGCAGGGGGCGAGATTATAATGAGCAGTTCTTC
CASRGRDYNEQFF
>-|TRBJ2-3|-|TRBV7-2
TGTGCCAGCAGCGGGGGGCGGGGCTTCACAGATACGCAGTATTTT
CASSGGRGFTDTQYF
>TRBD2|TRBJ2-3|-|TRBV5-4
TGTGCCAGCAGTTCCGGGAGGAATTTGGATACGCAGTATTTT
CASSSGRNLDTQYF
>-|TRBJ2-7|-|TRBV2
TGTGCCAGCAGGGGGGGGCGGAGCGGGGCCTCCTACGAGCAGTACTTC
CASRGGRSGASYEQYF
>-|TRBJ1-1|-|TRBV10-2
TGCGCCAGCAGTGAGTCCGGAGGGCTAGGCACTGAAGCTTTCTTT
CASSESGGLGTEAFF